This TCR beta chain came from a study of Graves' ophthalmopathy and Graves' hyperthyroidism (dated by TCRdb to the late 2010s). About the investigation overall: Peripheral blood was collected at initial diagnosis, before any treatment. TCR beta repertoire signatures were used to distinguish Graves' ophthalmopathy from Graves' hyperthyroidism and to predict progression to ophthalmopathy. In total, 135 blood samples were TCR-sequenced: 40 to 45 ophthalmopathy, under 80 hyperthyroidism and 17 hyperthyroidism-to-ophthalmopathy patients. To explore V-J signatures that distinguish ophthalmopathy from hyperthyroidism, a discovery set of about a hundred patients was enrolled, made up of some 41 with ophthalmopathy and 55 to 65 with stable hyperthyroidism. An independent validation cohort comprised some 19 hyperthyroidism patients and roughly 15 patients who later progressed from hyperthyroidism to ophthalmopathy. T-cell repertoires of thyroid tissue and blood were compared in over 5 hyperthyroidism patients. Once sampling was done, hyperthyroidism patients were given methimazole at a starting dose of 30 mg daily, while ophthalmopathy patients were given high-dose intravenous methylprednisolone.

About this clonotype: Its antigen is unknown. One end of the junction is discordant with germline, which a read error may explain.

On the study overall, not on this receptor specifically: No statistical method was used to set the sample size in advance, and the investigators knew which group each participant was assigned to. In validation, the model predicted ophthalmopathy progression with 70.59% sensitivity and 72% to 80% specificity; approximately 12 predicted patients were CT-confirmed with GO in a median of around 6 months. Among expanded thyroid clonotypes with frequency above 0.001, most also showed up in blood, which suggests that blood repertoires may reflect the thyroid immune response. In cross-validation, the 13-signature model distinguished ophthalmopathy from stable hyperthyroidism with less than 90% sensitivity and approximately 81% specificity, while in the test set the corresponding values were about 80% and 75%.

The germline V gene specifies ENHRY as CDR1 and SYGVKD as CDR2. The CDR3, cysteine through phenylalanine, is 13 amino acids long. Only the CDR3 region is kept as DNA, spanning 39 bases read in frame from base 1. The ophthalmopathy patients had moderately to severely active disease, with a Clinical Activity Score of 3 or higher, a NOSPECS grade of 4 or higher, and a disease duration of less than 3 months. Patients with other autoimmune diseases, uncontrolled infections, pregnancy or lactation were excluded. Clinical symptoms, serum thyroxine, TRAb, thyroid ultrasound and orbital computed tomography were used for diagnosis. PBMCs were isolated from 8 to 10 ml of fresh peripheral blood by Ficoll-Paque density gradient centrifugation. Trizol reagent was used to extract the total RNA, and its quality was then checked on an Agilent 2100 Bioanalyzer. For repertoire sequencing, the TCR beta CDR3 regions were amplified from RNA transcripts. A first-round RT-PCR used HTBI primers with the Qiagen OneStep RT-PCR kit, followed by a second-round multiplex PCR, size selection and purification. Libraries were sequenced on an Illumina HiSeq2000 using paired-end 100 bp reads. The paper's processing steps were these. SOAPnuke was used for read processing, and reads with adapters, uncalled bases, a mean Phred below 15, or no exact constant-primer or identifier match were discarded. COPE v1.2.5 was used to merge high-quality paired reads. Unique nucleotide sequences were defined as clonotypes and aligned to IMGT TRB V, D and J references using MiTCR v1.1. Only V-J combinations with frequency above 0.0001 were analysed, covering approximately 99% of repertoires. A TCR clonal expansion and chaos score per V-J combination was defined as the ratio of F50 clonal expansion to chaos observed in the TCRdist matrix. Welch's t-statistics and random forest were used to narrow the features down to 10 to 15 V-J combinations, which were then fed into a naive Bayes classifier. The similarity between thyroid and blood repertoires was quantified using the Morisita-Horn index. TCRdb trimmed the raw reads at Q25, called clones with MiXCR and kept productive beta chains. Each entry merges the rows of one CDR3 protein and shows their most common DNA and genes. The V and J calls shown here were made by TCRdb, not taken from the authors' results. Present in this sample are hundreds of thousands of distinct CDR3 sequences, 40% of which were seen just once. 40% to 45% of the sample rests with the top ten.

Sequenced input: peripheral blood. The clonotype was recovered from an adult man with Graves' ophthalmopathy. The sequence links TRBV10-3 to TRBJ1-5, with no D gene named confidently. At the DNA level, the sequence is TGTGCCAGCAGTTACGTCGGGGATCAGCCCCAGCATTTT. Its translation reads: CASSYVGDQPQHF.